This entry is about one T cell receptor beta chain. Its target is unknown. This specimen comes from a study of T cell responses to AZD1222 COVID-19 vaccine. Profiled with immunoSEQ multiplex PCR; TCRdb holds only in-frame clones, not every one. The data show 130,000 or so clones, around 90% seen once. General study points: White British people made up most donors, females outnumbered males, and clonal diversity was possibly underestimated. Repertoire collection took place solely once the T cell response had peaked. CD4 TCRs associated with vaccination spanned spike, dominating at 160-218 and 743-854. Regions left unmutated in variants are reportedly the target of nearly half of spike-specific TCRs.

The CDR3 is 15 residues long. Germline values: CDR1 SGHVS, CDR2 FNYEAQ. The V gene end was trimmed by 5 bases and the J gene end by 6 bases; junction bases not matched to a gene: 7. This chain links TRBV7-6 with TRBJ1-6, with 7 bases that match TRBD1. The TCR originated in an adult who received the MenACWY meningococcal vaccine as a control. The sample here was peripheral blood, taken 28 days after the second dose of the MenACWY control vaccine. DNA of the CDR3: TGTGCCAGCAGCCTCACGACAGGGACTAATTCACCCCTCCACTTT. Protein product: CASSLTTGTNSPLHF.